These T cell receptor beta chains were read from a single sample in a study of shared clonotypes between healthy human individuals. Clones were read by immunoSEQ multiplex PCR, and TCRdb kept only the in-frame ones, dropping some. The table shows millions of clones, with about 92% occurring only once. The sample comprised naive CD8+ T cells from PBMCs. These receptors all come from a man aged 18 to 29 in good health. Some clones in this sample may be carry-over from other donors' samples. CDR3s leave out the opening cysteine and the closing phenylalanine or tryptophan.

TRBV28 ASSLYSGRASETQY
TRBV28 ASSLSGVAGELF
TRBV5-4 ASSLGLADPYEQY
TRBV7-8 ASSLKRTGNTGELF
TRBV7-9 ASSHRDRGLNTEAF
TRBV27 ASSSGTSGRDEQY
TRBV11-2 ASTHRDSNYEQY
TRBV11-1 ASGAGGYTEAF
TRBV9 ASGPGSRGAVT
TRBV4-1 ASSPQGGVTEAF
TRBV9 ASSLQGLQETQY
TRBV5-6 ASSLVGSSYEQY
TRBV7-8 ASRAGEGTPHEQY
TRBV6-6 ASSSQGASNEKLF
TRBV27 ASRALDYNEQF
TRBV2 ASSAPTYNGDGELF
TRBV10-3 AISEDIYSNQPQH
TRBV10-3 AISELGGNNPNYGYT
TRBV13 ASSLAADTQY
TRBV7-3 ASSPGQGGGYT
TRBV7-6 ASRPIAGGGQETQY
TRBV7-3 ASSPIAGGAYEQY
TRBV7-2 ASSLTGEQY
TRBV28 ASSLGRRVTEAF
TRBV5-1 ASSPWTGSSYEQY
TRBV28 ASSRRISTEAF
TRBV25-1 ASSESATGVRETQY
TRBV6-5 ASSFLSEGGTEAF
TRBV27 ASSLMGAPGYT
TRBV10-2 ASSGGTGWTEAF
TRBV7-9 ASSFWVRSYNEQF
TRBV5-1 ASTTTSGGSGANVLT
TRBV27 ASSPRQGSGRTEAF
TRBV27 ASSLYQGSYEQY
TRBV28 ASSLSPGTGGGNTEAF
TRBV19 ASQEGEGLAGAPYEQY
TRBV30 AWSGTGDEKLF